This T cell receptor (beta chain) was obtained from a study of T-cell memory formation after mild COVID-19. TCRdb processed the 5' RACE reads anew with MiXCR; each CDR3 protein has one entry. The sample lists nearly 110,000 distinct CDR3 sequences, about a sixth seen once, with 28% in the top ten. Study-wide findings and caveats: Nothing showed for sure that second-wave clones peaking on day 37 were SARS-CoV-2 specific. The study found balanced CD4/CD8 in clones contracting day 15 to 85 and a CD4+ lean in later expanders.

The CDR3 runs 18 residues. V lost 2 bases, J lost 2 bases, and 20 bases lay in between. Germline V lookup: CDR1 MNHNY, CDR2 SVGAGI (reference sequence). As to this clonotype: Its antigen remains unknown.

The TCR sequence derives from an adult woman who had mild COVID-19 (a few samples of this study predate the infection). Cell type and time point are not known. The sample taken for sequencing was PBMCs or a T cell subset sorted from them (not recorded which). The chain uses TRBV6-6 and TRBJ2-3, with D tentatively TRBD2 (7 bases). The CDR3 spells CASSYRIQGGYATDTQYF. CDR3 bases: TGTGCCAGCAGTTACCGAATACAGGGAGGGTACGCCACAGATACGCAGTATTTT.